These 3 T cell receptor beta chains were all obtained from the same sample, sequenced in a study of cytomegalovirus exposure and HLA in healthy donors. The PCR ran on 60 Vbeta and 13 Jbeta primers. TCRdb's copy holds only in-frame clones and misses some; the assay was immunoSEQ multiplex PCR. Seen here are about 150,000 clones, about 76% observed once, and the top ten hold 3.5%. The sequencing sample was made of PBMCs. These receptors all come from a human donor in good health.

The chain carries TRBV19 and TRBJ2-3; D might be TRBD2 (6 bases). V dropped 3 bases and J dropped 2 bases, with 9 bases sitting between them. Looked up from germline, CDR1 is LNHDA and CDR2 is SQIVND (reference sequence). The CDR3 has 14 amino acids. The DNA of the CDR3 is TGTGCCAGTAGTATCGGGGGTATCACAGATACGCAGTATTTT. Encoded protein: CASSIGGITDTQYF. Combining the CDR3 with reference TRBV19 and TRBJ2-3 gives the whole variable domain DGGITQSPKYLFRKEGQNVTLSCEQNLNHDAMYWYRQDPGQGLRLIYYSQIVNDFQKGDIAEGYSVSREKKESFPLTVTSAQKNPTAFYLCASSIGGITDTQYFGPGTRLTVL.

This clone was seen a handful of times. The chain employs TRBV18 and TRBJ2-5; weak D call: TRBD2 (5 bases). The germline CDR1 and CDR2 sequences are KGHSH and LQKENI. V was trimmed by 8 bases and J by 5 bases, leaving 21 bases between them. CDR3 length: 15 amino acids. CDR3 amino acids: CASTRSGSWVETQYF. CDR3 in DNA: TGTGCCAGCACCCGAAGCGGCTCCTGGGTGGAGACCCAGTACTTC.

The J gene is TRBJ1-1, the V gene TRBV18; D remains ambiguous. The V gene's germline CDR1 is KGHSH and CDR2 LQKENI. Trimming cost V 2 bases and J 4 bases, with 8 bases left between them. There are 13 residues in the CDR3. The CDR3 DNA is TGTGCCAGCTCACCAAAAGCGGGCACTGAAGCTTTCTTT. Encoded protein: CASSPKAGTEAFF.